This T cell receptor beta chain was found in a study of response to subunit inactivated influenza vaccine. The study, taken as a whole, reports: Authors suggested each seasonal flu vaccination may recruit only limited numbers of new T cells.

The CDR3 has 17 residues. Germline V gene lookup returns CDR1 SGHAT and CDR2 FQNNGV. V lost 2 bases to trimming and J lost 0 bases, with 11 bases between them. This clonotype was detected a few times. Its antigen is unknown. TCRdb reanalysed the RT-PCR reads using MiXCR and keeps one entry per CDR3 protein. The profile shows 300,000 to 350,000 distinct CDR3 sequences, roughly 22% of them singletons. The TCR originated in a man aged 45 to 70 who received an inactivated influenza vaccine. The sample in question was PBMCs from blood, obtained approximately 20 months after vaccination. The genes are TRBV11-2 and TRBJ1-6; D unresolved. CDR3 nucleotide sequence: TGTGCCAGCAGCTTATATCAGGACTTCTCCTATAATTCACCCCTCCACTTT. Its protein is CASSLYQDFSYNSPLHF.